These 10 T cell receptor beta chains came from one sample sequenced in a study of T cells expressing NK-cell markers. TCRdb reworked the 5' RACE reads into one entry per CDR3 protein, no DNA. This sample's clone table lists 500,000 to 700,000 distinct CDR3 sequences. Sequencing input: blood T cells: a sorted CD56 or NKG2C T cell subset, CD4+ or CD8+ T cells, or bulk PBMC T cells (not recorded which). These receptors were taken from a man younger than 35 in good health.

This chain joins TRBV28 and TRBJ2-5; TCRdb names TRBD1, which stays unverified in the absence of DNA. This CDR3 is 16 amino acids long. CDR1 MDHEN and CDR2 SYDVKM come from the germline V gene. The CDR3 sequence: CASSSLRGPPAETQYF.

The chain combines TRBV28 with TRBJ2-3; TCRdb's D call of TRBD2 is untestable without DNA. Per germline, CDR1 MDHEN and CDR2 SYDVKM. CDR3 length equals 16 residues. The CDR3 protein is CASSPTTGALPDTQYF.

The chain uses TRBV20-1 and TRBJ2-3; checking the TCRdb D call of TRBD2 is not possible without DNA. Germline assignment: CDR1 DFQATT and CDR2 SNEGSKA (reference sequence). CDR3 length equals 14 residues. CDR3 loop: CSAHPPRATDTQYF.

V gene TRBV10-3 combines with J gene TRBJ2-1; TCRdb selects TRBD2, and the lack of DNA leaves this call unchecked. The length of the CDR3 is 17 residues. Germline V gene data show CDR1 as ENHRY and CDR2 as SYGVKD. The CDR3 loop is CAISALAGPSSYNEQFF.

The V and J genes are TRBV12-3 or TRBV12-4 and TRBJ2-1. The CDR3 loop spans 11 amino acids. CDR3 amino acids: CASSLAPRQFF.

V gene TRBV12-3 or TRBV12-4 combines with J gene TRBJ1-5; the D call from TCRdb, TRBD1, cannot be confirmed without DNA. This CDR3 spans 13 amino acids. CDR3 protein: CASRGQGDQPQHF.

CDR3: CASTGGTLAAGGFF. This chain uses TRBV5-5 with TRBJ2-1; TCRdb proposes TRBD2, but this gene call is untestable without DNA. This CDR3 spans 14 amino acids. Germline CDR1 SGHKS, CDR2 YYEKEE (reference sequence).

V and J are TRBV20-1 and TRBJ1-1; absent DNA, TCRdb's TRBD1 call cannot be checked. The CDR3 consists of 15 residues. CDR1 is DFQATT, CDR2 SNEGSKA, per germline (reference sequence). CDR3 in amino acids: CSARRSGTGNTEAFF.

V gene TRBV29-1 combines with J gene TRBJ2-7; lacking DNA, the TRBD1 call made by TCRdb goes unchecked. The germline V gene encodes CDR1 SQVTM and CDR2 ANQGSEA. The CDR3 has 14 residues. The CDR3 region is CSVAPQGTTYEQYF.

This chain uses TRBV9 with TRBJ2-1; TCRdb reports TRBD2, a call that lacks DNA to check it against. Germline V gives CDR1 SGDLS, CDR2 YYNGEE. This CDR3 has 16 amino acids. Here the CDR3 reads CASSVAPSGRYNEQFF. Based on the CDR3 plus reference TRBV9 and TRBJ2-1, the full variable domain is DSGVTQTPKHLITATGQRVTLRCSPRSGDLSVYWYQQSLDQGLQFLIQYYNGEERAKGNILERFSAQQFPDLHSELNLSSLELGDSALYFCASSVAPSGRYNEQFFGPGTRLTVL.